This T cell receptor (beta chain) was sequenced during a study of T-cell memory formation after mild COVID-19. The overall study: Clusters were largely donor specific.

CDR1 and CDR2 from the germline V gene are SGHRS and YFSETQ. The length of the CDR3 is 15 residues. The V end was cut by 3 bases, the J end by 0 bases, with 11 bases between. As concerns this clonotype: Its antigen is unidentified.

TCRdb re-called the 5' RACE reads with MiXCR, one entry per CDR3 protein. The sample lists some 48,000 distinct CDR3 sequences; 10% to 15% were seen once. Broader study findings: Day 37-peaking second-wave clones had unconfirmed SARS-CoV-2 specificity.

The chain carries TRBV5-1 and TRBJ2-3; the D gene is possibly TRBD1 (5 bases). Sequenced input: PBMCs or a T cell subset sorted from them (not recorded which). This clonotype was obtained from a man aged 18 to 29 who had mild COVID-19 (a few samples of this study predate the infection). Cell type and time point are not known. Written as DNA, the CDR3 is TGCGCCAGCAGCTCGACAGTCCCTAGCACAGATACGCAGTATTTT. Translation: CASSSTVPSTDTQYF.